This T cell receptor beta chain originates from a study of T-cell reconstitution after alpha-beta-depleted transplantation in children. Study-wide results and caveats: Reported findings indicate that, about two months after transplant, alpha-beta T cells came from several hundred expanded clones, which were derived from non-depleted graft cells. Surviving recipient T cells and thymic progenitors produced the high day-60 TCRbeta diversity seen in some patients. Newly generated T cells supplied most T-cell counts and diversity one year post-transplant.

V lost 0 bases and J lost 6, with 34 bases in between. Germline assignment: CDR1 SGHNT and CDR2 YENEEA. This CDR3 contains 22 residues. Regarding this clonotype: Its antigen is not identified.

Unique molecular identifiers were incorporated when the TCRbeta library was constructed. TCRdb reprocessed the PCR reads via MiXCR and lists one record per CDR3 protein. Of about 78,000 distinct CDR3 sequences listed, roughly an eighth are singletons. The material was PBMCs, mostly from graft donor cells, obtained 180 days after TCRalphabeta/CD19-depleted stem cell transplant. This sequence was found in a male patient aged 2 to 10 who had a stem cell transplant for acute lymphoblastic leukemia, so the T cells may come from the graft donor. V is TRBV11-3 and J is TRBJ2-3; D is uncertain. In DNA form, the CDR3 reads TGTGCCAGCAGCTTAGAGTGGGGAAATCCGGCGCTTGGGTCACCTCTGGGCGATACGCAGTATTTT. Protein sequence: CASSLEWGNPALGSPLGDTQYF.